The following is a TCR beta chain sequence with its context. Its specificity is not known. The data stem from a study of cytomegalovirus exposure and HLA in healthy donors. Study-wide context: Earlier work reported approximately 110 million unique TCR beta sequences from 180 million or so T cells.

Overall study results and limits: An analysis done earlier found most TCR beta V segments productive about 90% or about 30% of the time.

There are 13 residues in the CDR3. In germline, CDR1 is SGHAT, CDR2 FQNNGV. The ends lost 4 bases at V and 11 bases at J; junction bases unmatched: 8. The PCR ran on 60 Vbeta and 13 Jbeta primers. The data were produced by immunoSEQ multiplex PCR, yet TCRdb's version contains in-frame clones alone and is incomplete. The repertoire holds about 130,000 clones, with about 10% as singletons. This receptor was obtained from a woman aged 18 to 35 in good health and CMV-seropositive. Sequenced: PBMCs. The chain has TRBV11-2 and TRBJ1-1, with 9 positions matching TRBD1. The DNA for the CDR3 is TGTGCCAGCAGCTATACAGGGGGCGAAAAGGCTTTCTTT. Protein sequence: CASSYTGGEKAFF.